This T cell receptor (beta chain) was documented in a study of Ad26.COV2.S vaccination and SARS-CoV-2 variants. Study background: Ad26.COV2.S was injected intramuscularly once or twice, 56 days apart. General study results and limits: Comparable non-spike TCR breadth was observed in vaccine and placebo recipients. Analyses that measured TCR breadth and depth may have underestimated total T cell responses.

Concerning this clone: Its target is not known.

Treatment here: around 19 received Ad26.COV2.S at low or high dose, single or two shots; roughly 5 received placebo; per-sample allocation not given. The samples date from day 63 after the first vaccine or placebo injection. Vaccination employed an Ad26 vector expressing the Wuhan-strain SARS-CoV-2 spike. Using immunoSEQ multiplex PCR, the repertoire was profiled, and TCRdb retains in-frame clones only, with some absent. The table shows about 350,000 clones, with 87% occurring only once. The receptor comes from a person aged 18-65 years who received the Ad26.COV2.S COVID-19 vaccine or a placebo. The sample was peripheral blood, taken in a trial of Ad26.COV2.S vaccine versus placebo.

CDR3: CASSPWGTRATEAFF. CDR3 nucleotide sequence: TGTGCCAGCAGCCCTTGGGGGACGCGGGCCACTGAAGCTTTCTTT. The chain is built from TRBV5-4 and TRBJ1-1; the D gene is possibly TRBD1 (5 bases). Trimming stripped 4 bases from V and 4 bases from J, with 17 bases between. CDR1 and CDR2 from the germline V gene are SGHNT and YYREEE (reference sequence). The CDR3 consists of 15 residues.